This T cell receptor (beta chain) originates from a study of blood T cell repertoires in COVID-19. Under the authors' procedure: The assay estimated nucleated cells by amplifying reference gene primers. Method: immunoSEQ multiplex PCR; TCRdb's copy keeps in-frame clones and lacks some. Clonal size and the V and J genes are those of that table, whereas D and trimming came from the DNA. The sample has about 220,000 clones, approximately 83% seen once; the top ten hold approximately 1.2%. Looked up from germline, CDR1 is SEHNR and CDR2 is FQNEAQ (reference sequence). CDR3 length equals 16 residues. V lost 3 bases and J lost 1; bases outside the gene matches: 9. Self-reported history from a screening survey and questionnaire set each donor's cohort.

The clonotype originates from a middle-aged woman with acute COVID-19. This rearrangement joins TRBV7-9 to TRBJ2-7; TRBD1 aligns across 7 bases. Sequences were obtained from PBMCs or T cells enriched from blood (not recorded which). CDR3 sequence reads: CASSFLSGTDSYEQYF. The CDR3 nucleotides read TGTGCCAGCAGCTTCTTATCCGGGACAGATTCCTACGAGCAGTACTTC.